These 17 T cell receptor beta chains came from one sample sequenced in a study of blood T cell repertoires in COVID-19. Clones were sequenced by immunoSEQ multiplex PCR, and TCRdb holds only the in-frame ones, with some missing. Altogether some 56,000 clones are present, about 87% being singletons, with the ten largest covering approximately 6.5%. The sequencing input was peripheral blood. The receptor set was obtained from a woman in her sixties or seventies with COVID-19, enrolled during active disease.

CDR3 amino acids: CATSDLGQGRGEQFF. CDR3 coding DNA: TGTGCCACCAGTGATTTAGGACAGGGCCGAGGTGAGCAGTTCTTC. The genes are TRBV24-1 and TRBJ2-1; TRBD1 agrees at 8 bases. CDR3 length equals 15 residues. The junction had 7 bases not matched to a gene; V was cut back by 1 base and J by 9 bases. Germline loops: CDR1 KGHDR, CDR2 SFDVKD.

The sample holds a few counts of this clone. V gene TRBV18 combines with J gene TRBJ1-2; TRBD1 matches 7 bases. Germline CDR1 is KGHSH and CDR2 is LQKENI. The junction had 12 bases not matched to a gene; V was cut back by 6 bases and J by 5 bases. The CDR3 covers 15 residues. This CDR3 is CASSPGPDRVYGYTF. Written as DNA, the CDR3 is TGTGCCAGCTCCCCCGGTCCTGACAGGGTATATGGCTACACCTTC.

V usage is TRBV9 and J usage is TRBJ2-2, with TRBD1 matching 8 bases. The V gene end was trimmed by 4 bases and the J gene end by 6 bases; junction bases not matched to a gene: 8. The CDR3 spans 15 residues. Per germline, CDR1 SGDLS and CDR2 YYNGEE. CDR3 coding DNA: TGTGCCAGCAGCCCGTCCGTGACAGGGGCCGGGGAGCTGTTTTTT. Protein sequence: CASSPSVTGAGELFF. Full variable domain (missing parts from reference TRBV9 and TRBJ2-2): DSGVTQTPKHLITATGQRVTLRCSPRSGDLSVYWYQQSLDQGLQFLIQYYNGEERAKGNILERFSAQQFPDLHSELNLSSLELGDSALYFCASSPSVTGAGELFFGEGSRLTVL.

V usage is TRBV10-1 and J usage is TRBJ1-2; D gene uncertain. This CDR3 is built from 13 residues. V gave up 0 bases and J gave up 1 base, with 3 bases separating them. Looked up from germline, CDR1 is WNHNN and CDR2 is SYGVQD (reference sequence). CDR3 amino acids: CASSESRNYGYTF. In DNA form, the CDR3 reads TGCGCCAGCAGTGAGTCTCGTAACTATGGCTACACCTTC.

The J gene is TRBJ2-1, the V gene TRBV7-6; 8 bases are shared with TRBD2. This CDR3 is 13 amino acids long. From germline, CDR1 is SGHVS and CDR2 FNYEAQ. The V segment lost 5 bases and the J segment 6 bases; nucleotides outside the gene matches: 3. The CDR3 here is CASSRLASNEQFF. The CDR3 nucleotides are TGTGCCAGCAGCAGACTAGCGTCCAATGAGCAGTTCTTC. Variable domain in full (rest from reference TRBV7-6 and TRBJ2-1): GAGVSQSPRYKVTKRGQDVALRCDPISGHVSLYWYRQALGQGPEFLTYFNYEAQQDKSGLPNDRFSAERPEGSISTLTIQRTEQRDSAMYRCASSRLASNEQFFGPGTRLTVL.

This clone appeared once. CDR3 sequence (DNA): TGTGCCAGCAGAAGGGACAGGGCTTTCGAGCAGTACTTC. Residues: CASRRDRAFEQYF. The rearrangement uses TRBV2 and TRBJ2-7; TRBD1 matches 9 bases. Germline assignment: CDR1 SNHLY and CDR2 FYNNEI. The CDR3 extends over 13 amino acids. The V and J ends lost 6 bases and 6 bases, in that order; junction bases with no gene match: 6. Full variable domain (remainder filled in from reference TRBV2 and TRBJ2-7): EPEVTQTPSHQVTQMGQEVILRCVPISNHLYFYWYRQILGQKVEFLVSFYNNEISEKSEIFDDQFSVERPDGSNFTLKIRSTKLEDSAMYFCASRRDRAFEQYFGPGTRLTVT.

The V and J genes are TRBV27 and TRBJ1-1, with a possible D match to TRBD1 (6 bases). The germline CDR1 and CDR2 sequences are MNHEY and SMNVEV (reference sequence). Trimming cost V 3 bases and J 3 bases, with 14 bases left between them. This CDR3 contains 15 residues. DNA for the CDR3: TGTGCCAGCAGTTTCCTTCAGGGGTATGACACTGAAGCTTTCTTT. It codes for CASSFLQGYDTEAFF.

This chain connects TRBV6-6 to TRBJ2-7, with TRBD1 as a possible D gene (5 bases). The CDR3 runs to 11 residues. The germline gives CDR1 MNHNY, CDR2 SVGAGI (reference sequence). The V end lost 6 bases, the J end lost 5 bases, and 8 bases lay between the germline ends. CDR3 loop: CASRDIDEQYF. In nucleotides, the CDR3 is TGTGCCAGCAGGGACATTGACGAGCAGTACTTC.

The CDR3 is CASSVARVSTGELFF. DNA for the CDR3: TGTGCCAGCAGCGTAGCCAGGGTGAGCACCGGGGAGCTGTTTTTT. The chain links TRBV9 to TRBJ2-2; TRBD1 is a possible D gene (5 bases). The V end was cut by 0 bases, the J end by 4 bases, with 10 bases between. Germline CDR1 is SGDLS and CDR2 is YYNGEE. This CDR3 is built from 15 residues.

The chain carries TRBV12-5 and TRBJ1-2, with D maybe TRBD1 (6 bases). The CDR3 totals 15 residues. V lost 2 bases, J lost 9 bases, and 19 bases lay in between. Germline V gene data show CDR1 as LGHNT and CDR2 as FRNRAP. The CDR3 reads CASGLPDIQGSRYTF. The CDR3 nucleotides read TGTGCTAGTGGTTTGCCCGACATACAGGGTAGCCGCTACACCTTC.

This sequence joins TRBV5-5 and TRBJ2-7; the match to TRBD1 covers 7 bases. The CDR3 extends over 15 amino acids. The germline V gene has CDR1 SGHKS and CDR2 YYEKEE (reference sequence). V trimming: 1 base; J trimming: 3 bases; junction bases outside the gene matches: 7. The CDR3 bases are TGTGCCAGCAGCTTGAGTGACAGGGTGGACTACGAGCAGTACTTC. This sequence encodes CASSLSDRVDYEQYF.

The chain couples TRBV2 to TRBJ1-4, with 10 bases fitting TRBD1. CDR1 and CDR2 (germline): SNHLY, FYNNEI. The CDR3 is made up of 15 amino acids. The V gene end was trimmed by 7 bases and the J gene end by 3 bases; junction bases not matched to a gene: 5. The CDR3: CASKVDRGSNEKLFF. As DNA, the CDR3 is TGTGCCAGCAAGGTGGACAGGGGGTCTAATGAAAAACTGTTTTTT.

In its sample, this clone was seen a few times. The gene calls are TRBV12-2 and TRBJ1-5; the D call TRBD1 from the table was never checked on the DNA. TRBV12-2 is recorded as a pseudogene. There are 16 residues in the CDR3. CDR3 nucleotide sequence: TGTGCAAGTCGCTTAGCGGTCGGACAGTCCAATCAGCCCCAGCATTTT. As protein: CASRLAVGQSNQPQHF.

This chain joins TRBV19 and TRBJ1-5; D gene ambiguous. This CDR3 comprises 19 residues. V gave up 4 bases and J gave up 2 bases, with 24 bases separating them. Looked up from germline, CDR1 is LNHDA and CDR2 is SQIVND (reference sequence). CDR3 residues: CASSTFPIQSLAGNQPQHF. The DNA for the CDR3 is TGTGCCAGTAGTACCTTCCCAATACAGAGCCTAGCTGGCAATCAGCCCCAGCATTTT.

This rearrangement joins TRBV19 to TRBJ2-1; 10 nucleotides line up with TRBD2. V lost 5 bases to trimming and J lost 10 bases; unmatched junction nucleotides: 11. Germline V gene data show CDR1 as LNHDA and CDR2 as SQIVND (reference sequence). The length of the CDR3 is 15 residues. The CDR3 nucleotides are TGTGCCAGTAGTTTAAGCGGGAGGGCCGTTTTGGAGCAGTTCTTC. This translates into CASSLSGRAVLEQFF.

The chain carries TRBV7-2 and TRBJ1-1; a weak D match, TRBD1 (6 bases). In germline, CDR1 is SGHTA, CDR2 FQGNSA. The CDR3 consists of 15 residues. With 0 bases removed from V and 3 bases from J, the gap between germline ends came to 11 bases. The CDR3 sequence: CASSLAGQGYTEAFF. As DNA, the CDR3 is TGTGCCAGCAGCTTAGCAGGGCAGGGGTACACTGAAGCTTTCTTT.

The chain joins TRBV5-8 to TRBJ2-2; D call uncertain. The V end was cut by 1 base, the J end by 4 bases, with 8 bases between. From germline, CDR1 is SGHTS and CDR2 YDEGEE. The CDR3 sequence is 14 residues long. This CDR3 reads CASSLPGFTGELFF. DNA for the CDR3: TGTGCCAGCAGCTTGCCCGGGTTCACCGGGGAGCTGTTTTTT. Based on the CDR3 plus reference TRBV5-8 and TRBJ2-2, the full variable domain is EAGVTQSPTHLIKTRGQQATLRCSPISGHTSVYWYQQALGLGLQFLLWYDEGEERNRGNFPPRFSGRQFPNYSSELNVNALELEDSALYLCASSLPGFTGELFFGEGSRLTVL.